The entry below gives a single T cell receptor (beta chain) sequence along with its context. It is unclear where the CDR3 begins or ends on the DNA, so no DNA is shown, and the CDR3 is as TCRdb lists it. The investigators amplified TCR beta CDR3 regions from RNA transcripts. HTBI primers were used for first-round RT-PCR of the TCR CDR3. TCRdb itself ran the multiplex PCR reads through MiXCR, one entry per CDR3 protein. Of hundreds of thousands of distinct CDR3 sequences detected, about a fifth appear once; the ten largest clones hold about 3.7%. These data come from a study of T cells in Graves' hyperthyroidism and ophthalmopathy. The CDR3 adds up to 14 amino acids, both ends counted. Patients were aged 18 to 65, had disease duration under 2 months, and had newly diagnosed hyperthyroidism.

The sequence came from a woman between 18 and 29 years old with Graves' hyperthyroidism. V is TRBV12-3 or TRBV12-4 and J is TRBJ2-5; the table calls TRBD1, which could not be checked here. Sequencing was carried out using blood. CDR3 loop: CASSFGAGVETQYF.